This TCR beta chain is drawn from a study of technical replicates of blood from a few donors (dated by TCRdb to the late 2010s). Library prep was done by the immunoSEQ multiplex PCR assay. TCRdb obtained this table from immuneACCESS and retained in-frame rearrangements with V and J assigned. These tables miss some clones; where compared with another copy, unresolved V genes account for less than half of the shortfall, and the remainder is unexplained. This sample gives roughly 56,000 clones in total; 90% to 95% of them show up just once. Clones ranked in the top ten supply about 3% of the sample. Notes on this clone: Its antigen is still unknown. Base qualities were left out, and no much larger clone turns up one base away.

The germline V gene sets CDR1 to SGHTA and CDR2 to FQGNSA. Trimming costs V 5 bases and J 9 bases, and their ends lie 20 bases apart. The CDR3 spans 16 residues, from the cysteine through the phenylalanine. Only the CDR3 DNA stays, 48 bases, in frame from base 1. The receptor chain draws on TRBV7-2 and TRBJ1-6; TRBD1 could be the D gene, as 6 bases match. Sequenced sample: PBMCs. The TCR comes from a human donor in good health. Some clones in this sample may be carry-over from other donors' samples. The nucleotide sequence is TGTGCCAGCAGCCCCGGCGGGGGCAGGGGAGGTTCACCCCTCCACTTT. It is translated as CASSPGGGRGGSPLHF.